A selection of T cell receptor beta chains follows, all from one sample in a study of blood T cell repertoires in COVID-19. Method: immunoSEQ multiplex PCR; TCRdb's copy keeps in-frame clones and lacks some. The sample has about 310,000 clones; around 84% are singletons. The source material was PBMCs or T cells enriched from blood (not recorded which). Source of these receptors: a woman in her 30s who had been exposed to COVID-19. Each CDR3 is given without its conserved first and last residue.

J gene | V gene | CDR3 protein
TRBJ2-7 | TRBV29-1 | SVAPGGTLYEQY
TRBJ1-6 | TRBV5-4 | ASSSQTGSNSPLH
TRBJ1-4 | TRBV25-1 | ASSDWFAGKEKLF
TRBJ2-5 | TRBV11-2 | ASSFSGGERSQY
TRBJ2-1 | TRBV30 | AWSQTYNEQF
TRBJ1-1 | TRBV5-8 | ASSPPGHDNTEAF
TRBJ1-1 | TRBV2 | ASRQGRTEAF
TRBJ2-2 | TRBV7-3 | ASGLFTGELF
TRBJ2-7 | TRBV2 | ANLGTGPYEQY
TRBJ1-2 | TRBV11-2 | ASSLGLGYT
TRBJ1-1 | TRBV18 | ASSPFTGDSEAF
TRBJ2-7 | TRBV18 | ASSPPRPSGNSYEQY
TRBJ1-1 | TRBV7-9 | ASSAIWTGGFGTEAF
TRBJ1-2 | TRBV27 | ASSLNGGNYGYT
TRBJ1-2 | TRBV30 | ALPGTGVSGGYGYT
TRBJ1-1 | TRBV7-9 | ASSPGLDRNTEAF
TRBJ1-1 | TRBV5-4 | ASSAIEVGGPR